The clone carrying this TCR beta chain showed up just once. The V and J ends lost 5 bases and 0 bases, in that order; junction bases with no gene match: 7. The CDR3 is made up of 15 amino acids. Germline values: CDR1 DFQATT, CDR2 SNEGSKA (reference sequence). TCRdb recomputed calls from the 5' RACE reads with MiXCR, one row per CDR3 protein. The sample lists 500,000 to 550,000 distinct CDR3 sequences, 20% to 25% occurring once. This sample is drawn from a study of identical twins. Another study also made use of these data, one on T cells expressing NK-cell markers.

The chain has TRBV20-1 and TRBJ2-4; 7 bases are shared with TRBD2. The sequenced sample consisted of CD4+ T cells sorted from blood. The source of this sequence is a woman aged 18-35 years in good health. This CDR3 is CSAGVAGIAKNIQYF. The CDR3 region has the DNA TGCAGTGCTGGAGTAGCGGGTATAGCCAAAAACATTCAGTACTTC.